Listed here is a single T cell receptor beta chain. Its antigen is unidentified. This entry comes from a study of cytomegalovirus exposure and HLA in healthy donors. Overall study context: The roughly 130 validation repertoires, a later analysis reported, used the same platform as the 600 to 700 repertoires from the first cohort.

Donors were drawn from the approximately 110-subject validation cohort, separate from the approximately 620-subject first cohort. Trimming removed 3 bases from V and 5 bases from J, with 18 bases in between. The CDR3 spans 16 residues. Germline lookup yields CDR1 LGHNA and CDR2 YSLEER. Clones were read by immunoSEQ multiplex PCR, and TCRdb kept only the in-frame ones, dropping some. The table lists over 100,000 clones, approximately 87% of them singletons. General study results and limits: Subsequent analysis of the approximately 110 validation repertoires found a tendency for first-cohort TCR clusters to co-occur. The authors confirmed in vitro that a few CMV-associated chains were specific for CMV antigens.

The sequence was collected from a woman younger than 30 in good health and CMV-seropositive. Sample: PBMCs. The chain has TRBV4-3 and TRBJ2-3; perhaps TRBD2 as D (6 bases). CDR3 in amino acids: CASSHELARLGDTQYF. The CDR3, as DNA: TGCGCCAGCAGCCATGAACTAGCTCGGTTGGGAGATACGCAGTATTTT.